Below are 5 T cell receptor beta chains sequenced from a single sample in a study of T-cell reconstitution after alpha-beta-depleted transplantation in children (dated by TCRdb to about 2016). Interpreted using the paper, the treatment or condition label stands for: allogeneic hematopoietic cell transplantation with graft depleted of TCRalphabeta T cells and CD19 B cells. Receptor amplification or capture employed PCR. The instrument was an Illumina HiSeq 2500. TCR libraries were prepared with molecular barcoding, using unique molecular identifiers to normalize TCRbeta repertoire quantification. TCRdb took the public reads, trimmed them with fastp at Q25, ran MiXCR for clone calling and kept in-frame beta chains. Rows with one shared CDR3 protein collapse into an entry with the most common genes and DNA. The sample records about 580,000 distinct CDR3 sequences, 25% to 30% of which are singletons. 36% of the sample belongs to the ten largest clones.

The input for sequencing was PBMCs, taken before TCRalphabeta/CD19-depleted stem cell transplant. These receptors all come from a boy under two years old with Wiskott-Aldrich syndrome, due to receive a stem cell transplant.

The gene calls are TRBV7-2 and TRBJ1-5, with D unresolved. The CDR3 contains 16 residues. Between the trimmed V and J ends, which lost 2 bases and 3 bases, there was a span of 14 bases. CDR1 and CDR2 (germline): SGHTA, FQGNSA. As DNA, the CDR3 is TGTGCCAGCAGCTTAATAGGAATCGGGTACAATCAGCCCCAGCATTTT. This encodes CASSLIGIGYNQPQHF.

This clonotype showed up just a few times. The chain carries TRBV5-1 and TRBJ2-2, with D possibly being TRBD2 (5 bases). Looked up from germline, CDR1 is SGHRS and CDR2 is YFSETQ. Trimming left V 0 bases short and J 5 bases short, with 11 bases between. The CDR3 totals 15 residues. The CDR3 bases are TGCGCCAGCAGCTTGGCACTCCCGGGAACCGGGGAGCTGTTTTTT. Translation: CASSLALPGTGELFF.

The chain combines TRBV20-1 with TRBJ2-5; D not resolved. From germline, CDR1 is DFQATT and CDR2 SNEGSKA (reference sequence). The CDR3 is 14 residues long. V lost 0 bases to trimming and J lost 5 bases, with 13 bases between them. This chain's CDR3 is CSARDRDPWETQYF. CDR3 nucleotides: TGCAGTGCTAGAGATAGAGACCCGTGGGAGACCCAGTACTTC.

The CDR3 bases are TGTGCCAGCAGCTTGGTGGGACAGGGGCAGTTATGGGGCACTGAAGCTTTCTTT. Its translation: CASSLVGQGQLWGTEAFF. V usage is TRBV5-5 and J usage is TRBJ1-1; 10 bases line up with TRBD1. This CDR3 is 18 amino acids long. Germline trimming cut 0 bases from V and 4 bases from J; bases unmatched to any gene: 12. CDR1 is SGHKS and CDR2 is YYEKEE in the germline V gene (reference sequence).

The table lists this clonotype with a few counts. The V call is TRBV11-2, the J call TRBJ2-1; 13 bases align to TRBD2. Germline V gives CDR1 SGHAT, CDR2 FQNNGV. The CDR3 sequence is 17 residues long. Losses at the gene ends were 5 bases for V and 10 bases for J; bases not matched to a gene: 14. In DNA form, the CDR3 reads TGTGCCAGCAGCCCACCCCCCGGGACTAGCGGGATAGGAGAGCAGTTCTTC. This sequence encodes CASSPPPGTSGIGEQFF.